These T cell receptor beta chains were read from a single sample in a study of blood T cell repertoires in COVID-19. Assay used: immunoSEQ multiplex PCR; TCRdb lists only in-frame clones, some missing. This sample has 190,000 or so clones, with 85% to 90% found just once. Sequencing was performed on PBMCs or T cells enriched from blood (not recorded which). The receptors here all came from a man younger than 45 who had recovered from COVID-19. Both conserved end residues are part of each CDR3. The D gene is left open where the match is weak. The listing skips clone size in some rows; elsewhere it reads once, few, many or a size class.

cdr3_aa v_call cdr3_length clone_size j_call d_call
CASSLFPGQNTGELFF TRBV7-9 16 - TRBJ2-2 -
CASDDRGLNTEAFF TRBV6-5 14 - TRBJ1-1 TRBD1
CASGPGLAGASDTQYF TRBV12-5 16 - TRBJ2-3 TRBD2
CASTDRMNTEAFF TRBV19 13 - TRBJ1-1 -
CASTLGGTSGNEQFF TRBV28 15 - TRBJ2-1 TRBD2
CASRAGGNQPQHF TRBV27 13 once TRBJ1-5 -
CASSPRDSSGFSYNEQFF TRBV18 18 once TRBJ2-1 TRBD1
CASSPGHLSGNTIYF TRBV18 15 - TRBJ1-3 -
CASSRYGNTEAFF TRBV6-2/TRBV6-3 13 once TRBJ1-1 -
CASSLHWGGDPYEQYF TRBV28 16 - TRBJ2-7 TRBD2
CASSGVTSGRFHEQFF TRBV10-1 16 - TRBJ2-1 TRBD2
CSASFGGVQETQYF TRBV20-1 14 - TRBJ2-5 TRBD2
CSASVQGAEWEKLFF TRBV20-1 15 - TRBJ1-4 TRBD1
CASSALRGADTQYF TRBV11-2 14 - TRBJ2-3 -
CASSYSGRTDTQYF TRBV6-2/TRBV6-3 14 - TRBJ2-3 -
CASSLRGDDTDTQYF TRBV27 15 - TRBJ2-3 TRBD2
CASSQDRSAASQGDTQYF TRBV4-3 18 - TRBJ2-3 -
CASSLDGPNTEAFF TRBV11-2 14 - TRBJ1-1 -
CASSSGFNTGELFF TRBV5-8 14 - TRBJ2-2 -
CASSPDSYNEQFF TRBV12-3/TRBV12-4 13 - TRBJ2-1 -
CASSLEGFVETQYF TRBV7-9 14 - TRBJ2-5 -
CASSPGQPNSPLHF TRBV7-9 14 once TRBJ1-6 TRBD1
CASLNRDRGLGEQFF TRBV23-1 15 - TRBJ2-1 TRBD1
CASSLAPPGGTYNEQFF TRBV7-6 17 - TRBJ2-1 TRBD2
CSVDASGSYEQYF TRBV29-1 13 - TRBJ2-7 TRBD2
CASSPRTISDTEAFF TRBV18 15 - TRBJ1-1 -
CASSEGLISGYGYTF TRBV6-1 15 few TRBJ1-2 -
CASSHSTSGWETQYF TRBV4-1 15 few TRBJ2-5 TRBD2